The clone carrying this TCR beta chain has only a few counts. There are 15 residues in the CDR3. Germline V gene lookup returns CDR1 SGHTA and CDR2 FQGNSA. V lost 8 bases, J lost 3 bases, and 19 bases lay in between. With 60 Vbeta and 13 Jbeta primers, the PCR was carried out. Clones were read by immunoSEQ multiplex PCR, and TCRdb kept only the in-frame ones, dropping some. The profile shows roughly 120,000 clones, around 73% of them singletons. This record comes from a study of cytomegalovirus exposure and HLA in healthy donors. This receptor was obtained from a woman in her twenties or thirties in good health and CMV-seropositive. The chain has TRBV7-2 and TRBJ1-1; no clear D gene. Input material: PBMCs. The DNA of the CDR3 is TGTGCCAGCGCCCTCGGTGGTACACTAGACACTGAAGCTTTCTTT. This encodes CASALGGTLDTEAFF.